This record concerns one T cell receptor (beta chain) sequence. What it recognizes is unknown. The source of the sample is a study of human T cells and chemical hapten exposure. Whole-study context: Skin on the upper inner arm, roughly 2 cm by roughly 2 cm in size, was sensitized with 2% DPC. TCR yields per sample varied, mainly owing to small pooled library volume differences. General study points: Those TCRs sitting above 1 in 1000 frequency stayed the same with DPC sensitization.

From germline, CDR1 is MDHEN and CDR2 SYDVKM. The length of the CDR3 is 13 residues. V gave up 7 bases and J gave up 6 bases; unmatched junction bases: 3. Each CDR3 protein is one row after TCRdb ran MiXCR on the RACE reads. Counted here are just under 65,000 distinct CDR3 sequences, approximately 11% occurring once; the ten biggest clones make up roughly 2.1%. Time point in this sample: patch test 3, about 24 weeks after DPC sensitization. The treatment was: therapeutic diphenylcyclopropenone sensitization with weekly scalp DPC. This sequence originates from a woman between 25 and 40 years old with alopecia areata. Some clones in this sample may be carry-over from other donors' samples. The chain is built from TRBV28 and TRBJ2-3; 11 bases align to TRBD2. The specimen was whole blood, collected in connection with sensitization to the hapten diphenylcyclopropenone (DPC). The CDR3 is CASNLAGGDTQYF. The CDR3 nucleotides are TGTGCCAGCAACCTAGCGGGAGGTGATACGCAGTATTTT.